The following is a TCR beta chain sequence with its context. What it binds is unknown. Clones were read by immunoSEQ multiplex PCR, and TCRdb kept only the in-frame ones, dropping some. The repertoire holds over 2,000,000 clones, with 93% as singletons. CD45RO-negative, CCR7-positively selected cells formed the naive CD8 fraction, excluding terminally differentiated effector memory CD45RA+ cells. V lost 2 bases, J lost 3 bases, and 13 bases lay in between. Germline V gene data show CDR1 as LGHNA and CDR2 as YNFKEQ. This CDR3 spans 15 amino acids. The record originates from a study of shared clonotypes between healthy human individuals. For the study at large: CD4 naive cells filled three plates per donor, CD4 memory three, CD8 naive two and CD8 memory one. Study results and caveats: Rarefaction revealed incomplete sorted-subset sequencing despite large depth. Relative to their counterparts shared across all four donors, non-shared clonotypes exhibited diminished generation probabilities. Sequencing depth was a factor that was expected to affect clonotype sharing among donors.

The V gene is TRBV4-2, the J gene TRBJ2-5; D is possibly TRBD2 (7 bases). This TCR came from a man aged 18-30 years in good health. Some clones in this sample may be carry-over from other donors' samples. The specimen sequenced was naive CD8+ T cells from PBMCs. CDR3 amino acids: CASSQFGGPEETQYF. CDR3 DNA sequence: TGTGCCAGCAGCCAATTCGGGGGGCCGGAAGAGACCCAGTACTTC.